This is a list of T cell receptor beta chains from one sample in a study of cytomegalovirus exposure and HLA in healthy donors. Profiled with immunoSEQ multiplex PCR; TCRdb holds only in-frame clones, not every one. In the table there are roughly 100,000 clones, approximately 72% of which are singletons. Sample: PBMCs. The receptors originated from a young man in good health and CMV-seronegative. Both conserved end residues are part of each CDR3. The order of the fields is V gene, clone size, J gene, D gene, CDR3 protein, CDR3 DNA. A D gene is named only where the DNA matches it firmly. Clone size appears in some rows only: once, few, many, or a class for an expanded clone.

>TRBV6-5|-|TRBJ2-5|-
CASSYTAGSQETQYF
TGTGCCAGCAGTTACACTGCGGGGAGCCAAGAGACCCAGTACTTC
>TRBV5-1|-|TRBJ2-3|TRBD2
CASSPSGRGDTQYF
TGCGCCAGCAGCCCCAGCGGGAGAGGCGATACGCAGTATTTT
>TRBV5-1|-|TRBJ1-2|-
CASSLATGSGYTF
TGCGCCAGCAGCTTGGCAACAGGCAGTGGCTACACCTTC
>TRBV18|few|TRBJ1-1|-
CASSTDRNTEAFF
TGTGCCAGCTCAACCGACAGGAACACTGAAGCTTTCTTT
>TRBV9|-|TRBJ2-1|TRBD2
CASSVLAGISYNEQFF
TGTGCCAGCAGCGTACTAGCGGGTATCTCCTACAATGAGCAGTTCTTC
>TRBV19|-|TRBJ2-3|TRBD2
CASSSIIAGARDTQYF
TGTGCCAGTAGTTCGATTATAGCGGGGGCGAGAGATACGCAGTATTTT
>TRBV9|-|TRBJ1-4|-
CASSVDWGTQGEKLFF
TGTGCCAGCAGCGTAGATTGGGGAACCCAGGGAGAAAAACTGTTTTTT
>TRBV19|-|TRBJ1-5|TRBD1
CASISGTGTNQPQHF
TGTGCCAGTATTTCCGGGACAGGGACTAATCAGCCCCAGCATTTT
>TRBV30|-|TRBJ1-5|TRBD1
CAWAGGFNQPQHF
TGTGCCTGGGCAGGGGGCTTCAATCAGCCCCAGCATTTT
>TRBV10-2|-|TRBJ2-6|TRBD2
CASRIAGEGTGANVLTF
TGCGCCAGCAGAATAGCGGGGGAAGGAACTGGGGCCAACGTCCTGACTTTC
>TRBV28|-|TRBJ1-4|-
CATHGGRATNEKLFF
TGTGCCACCCACGGCGGGCGCGCAACTAATGAAAAACTGTTTTTT
>TRBV4-3|once|TRBJ1-5|-
CASSQSGNQPQHF
TGCGCCAGCAGCCAATCGGGCAATCAGCCCCAGCATTTT
>TRBV19|-|TRBJ2-5|-
CASSSQGQETQYF
TGTGCCAGTAGTTCACAGGGTCAAGAGACCCAGTACTTC
>TRBV7-6|-|TRBJ1-3|-
CASSLERRTVRNTIYF
TGTGCCAGCAGCCTAGAACGCCGGACAGTCCGAAACACCATATATTTT
>TRBV27|-|TRBJ2-7|-
CASRGGASEQYF
TGTGCCAGCAGGGGGGGGGCTAGCGAGCAGTACTTC
>TRBV9|-|TRBJ2-1|TRBD1
CASSVEGQTYNEQFF
TGTGCCAGCAGCGTAGAGGGACAGACCTACAATGAGCAGTTCTTC
>TRBV5-6|few|TRBJ1-5|-
CASSLGSGSAQHF
TGTGCCAGCAGCTTGGGCAGCGGCTCGGCCCAGCATTTT
>TRBV30|-|TRBJ2-7|TRBD1
CAWSAGGEQYF
TGTGCCTGGAGTGCAGGGGGCGAGCAGTACTTC
>TRBV28|-|TRBJ1-5|TRBD1
CASIRTGDNQPQHF
TGTGCCAGCATCCGGACAGGGGACAATCAGCCCCAGCATTTT
>TRBV6-6|-|TRBJ2-7|-
CASTTGTTTPEQYF
TGTGCCAGCACCACCGGGACAACGACCCCCGAGCAGTACTTC
>TRBV7-2|-|TRBJ2-2|TRBD1
CASSLATGPTGELFF
TGTGCCAGCAGCTTAGCGACAGGGCCCACCGGGGAGCTGTTTTTT
>TRBV29-1|-|TRBJ2-7|TRBD1
CSVVDRGPYEQYF
TGCAGCGTAGTGGACAGGGGTCCCTACGAGCAGTACTTC
>TRBV19|-|TRBJ1-1|-
CASSRFLELMNTEAFF
TGTGCCAGTAGTCGGTTCCTCGAGCTTATGAACACTGAAGCTTTCTTT
>TRBV10-3|-|TRBJ1-1|-
CAIRKEGGAGGTEAFF
TGTGCCATCAGGAAGGAGGGGGGCGCGGGGGGCACTGAAGCTTTCTTT
>TRBV10-3|-|TRBJ1-4|TRBD1
CAAGTGANREKLFF
TGTGCCGCCGGGACAGGGGCAAATCGTGAAAAACTGTTTTTT
>TRBV28|-|TRBJ2-2|TRBD2
CASSSLTSGRFGELFF
TGTGCCAGCAGTTCATTGACTAGCGGGAGATTCGGGGAGCTGTTTTTT
>TRBV4-3|-|TRBJ1-3|-
CASSQGIPSSGNTIYF
TGCGCCAGCAGCCAAGGAATTCCCAGCTCTGGAAACACCATATATTTT
>TRBV6-5|-|TRBJ1-4|-
CASSYSGGVGEKLFF
TGTGCCAGCAGTTACTCAGGAGGGGTTGGTGAAAAACTGTTTTTT
>TRBV7-9|-|TRBJ1-2|TRBD1
CASSLGGQLYGYTF
TGTGCCAGCAGCTTAGGGGGACAGTTGTATGGCTACACCTTC
>TRBV5-1|-|TRBJ2-5|-
CASSLEGGQETQYF
TGCGCCAGCAGCTTGGAAGGGGGCCAAGAGACCCAGTACTTC
>TRBV19|-|TRBJ1-5|TRBD1
CASTWTGNSNQPQHF
TGTGCCAGTACCTGGACAGGGAATAGCAATCAGCCCCAGCATTTT
>TRBV30|-|TRBJ1-3|-
CAWIPVRGSGNTIYF
TGTGCCTGGATCCCTGTTCGGGGCTCTGGAAACACCATATATTTT
>TRBV5-4|-|TRBJ2-7|TRBD2
CASSWEFLAGEDEQYF
TGTGCCAGCAGCTGGGAGTTCCTAGCGGGTGAGGACGAGCAGTACTTC
>TRBV30|-|TRBJ1-2|TRBD1
CAWSVPGQGLHGYTF
TGTGCCTGGAGTGTACCGGGACAGGGATTGCATGGCTACACCTTC
>TRBV5-4|-|TRBJ2-3|TRBD2
CASSFEAGGTDTQYF
TGTGCCAGCAGCTTTGAGGCGGGGGGAACAGATACGCAGTATTTT
>TRBV4-1|few|TRBJ2-2|TRBD2
CASSQDPGLAGRTGELFF
TGCGCCAGCAGCCAAGATCCTGGGCTAGCGGGTCGGACCGGGGAGCTGTTTTTT
>TRBV29-1|-|TRBJ2-1|-
CSVRQEYYEQFF
TGCAGCGTGAGACAGGAGTATTATGAGCAGTTCTTC
>TRBV7-8|-|TRBJ2-1|-
CASSLDGLRQHSYNEQFF
TGTGCCAGCAGCTTAGATGGCCTGAGACAGCACTCCTACAATGAGCAGTTCTTC
>TRBV4-1|-|TRBJ2-1|TRBD2
CASSFRGLAGNEQFF
TGCGCCAGCAGCTTTAGAGGACTAGCGGGGAATGAGCAGTTCTTC
>TRBV29-1|-|TRBJ2-7|-
CSVELVVPPGVEQYF
TGCAGCGTTGAGCTGGTAGTGCCACCTGGAGTCGAGCAGTACTTC
>TRBV5-1|-|TRBJ2-1|-
CASSPETGLEAEQFF
TGCGCCAGCAGCCCGGAGACCGGACTGGAGGCTGAGCAGTTCTTC
>TRBV10-3|-|TRBJ1-1|-
CAIRKVGVNTEAFF
TGTGCCATCAGAAAAGTGGGAGTAAACACTGAAGCTTTCTTT
>TRBV4-1|-|TRBJ1-2|-
CASSRREEVTLRGYTF
TGCGCCAGCAGCCGCCGAGAGGAGGTGACATTAAGGGGCTACACCTTC
>TRBV30|-|TRBJ2-7|-
CAWNRDTFYEQYF
TGTGCCTGGAACCGGGACACCTTCTACGAGCAGTACTTC
>TRBV7-9|-|TRBJ1-4|-
CASSLGSGTLDEKLFF
TGTGCCAGCAGCTTAGGATCCGGGACACTTGATGAAAAACTGTTTTTT
>TRBV19|-|TRBJ1-5|-
CASSNKATSNQPQHF
TGTGCCAGTAGTAATAAAGCCACTAGCAATCAGCCCCAGCATTTT